This T cell receptor (beta chain) was captured by sequencing in a study of blood T cell repertoires in COVID-19. CDR1 is DFQATT and CDR2 is SNEGSKA in the germline V gene (reference sequence). The CDR3 sequence is 17 residues long. J gave up 7 bases and V 3 bases, and 13 bases lay outside the gene matches. Sequenced by immunoSEQ multiplex PCR; TCRdb stores in-frame clones only, minus some. This table holds over 50,000 clones, 91% found once. The sample taken for sequencing was peripheral blood. The sequence was collected from a man aged 50-60 years with active COVID-19. The chain combines TRBV20-1 with TRBJ2-1; 12 nucleotides agree with TRBD1. The CDR3 spells CSASRPPGQGAPNEQFF. The CDR3, as DNA: TGCAGTGCTAGTAGGCCCCCGGGACAGGGGGCGCCGAATGAGCAGTTCTTC.